This TCR beta chain comes out of a study of spatial heterogeneity in lung cancer. Study details: The study consistently detected more beta-chain than alpha-chain sequences.

This clonotype is classed as medium-sized. Its antigen is not identified. Because this beta chain is a stray read in a library intended to capture alpha chains, its abundance should not be given much weight. TCRdb redid the calling of the 5' RACE reads with MiXCR, one entry per CDR3 protein. The sample records roughly 630 distinct CDR3 sequences, over 9.5% being singletons. Stated time point: sample taken at primary tumor resection. In each case, whole RNA from tumor, nontumor lung or frozen PBMC was sequenced unsorted. Overall study results and limits: In tumors, expanded intratumoral alpha and beta TCR counts tracked mutation counts.

The sample consisted of lung tumor tissue, taken at surgery. The TCR was taken from a female donor with early-stage non-small cell lung cancer.

The CDR3 nucleotides read TGCGCCAGCAGCCAAGTTGGAGAGGCTGAGCAGTTCTTC. Its protein is CASSQVGEAEQFF. V gene TRBV4-3 combines with J gene TRBJ2-1; D is undetermined. Per germline, CDR1 LGHNA and CDR2 YSLEER. Trimming stripped 1 base from V and 9 bases from J, with 10 bases between. This CDR3 is 13 amino acids long.